These 2 T cell receptor beta chains originate from one sample sequenced in a study of T cell repertoires in cytomegalovirus infection (dated by TCRdb to the late 2010s). The antigens for these receptors are not known. This specimen's treatment or condition label, per the study, means: in vitro stimulation with specific CMV peptide epitopes to enrich CMV-specific T cells. The listed sequencing device is Illumina HiSeq 1500. The public reads were run again by TCRdb, first through fastp at Q25 and then through MiXCR, and only productive beta chains were kept. Entries that share a CDR3 protein sequence are merged under the most common genes and DNA. This sample has over 250,000 distinct CDR3 sequences in its table, and less than 25% of those were observed once. In total, the top ten clones hold roughly a fifth of the sample. Sequenced here: cultured PBMCs, sampled from culture after CMV antigen stimulation. These receptors all stem from a human donor in good health (CMV status not recorded). Some clones in this sample may be carry-over from other donors' samples.

The table lists this clonotype with many counts. The gene calls are TRBV7-2 and TRBJ1-5; 8 bases agree with TRBD1. CDR3 length: 16 amino acids. Germline CDR1 SGHTA, CDR2 FQGNSA. V shed 5 bases, J shed 4 bases, and the junction held 10 bases outside the gene matches. CDR3 bases: TGTGCCAGCAGCACCTCGTCAGGGGGCGGGAATCAGCCCCAGCATTTT. This gives the protein CASSTSSGGGNQPQHF.

Only a few counts were recorded for this clonotype. The gene calls are TRBV9 and TRBJ1-4; TRBD1 is a possible D gene (5 bases). Germline CDR1 reads SGDLS; CDR2 reads YYNGEE. The CDR3 runs 14 residues. Trimming removed 0 bases at V and 7 bases at J, with 10 bases between. The CDR3 nucleotides are TGTGCCAGCAGCGTAGGGGGGACGAGTGAAAAACTGTTTTTT. Translating it yields CASSVGGTSEKLFF. The full variable domain, rest sourced from reference TRBV9 and TRBJ1-4, is DSGVTQTPKHLITATGQRVTLRCSPRSGDLSVYWYQQSLDQGLQFLIQYYNGEERAKGNILERFSAQQFPDLHSELNLSSLELGDSALYFCASSVGGTSEKLFFGSGTQLSVL.